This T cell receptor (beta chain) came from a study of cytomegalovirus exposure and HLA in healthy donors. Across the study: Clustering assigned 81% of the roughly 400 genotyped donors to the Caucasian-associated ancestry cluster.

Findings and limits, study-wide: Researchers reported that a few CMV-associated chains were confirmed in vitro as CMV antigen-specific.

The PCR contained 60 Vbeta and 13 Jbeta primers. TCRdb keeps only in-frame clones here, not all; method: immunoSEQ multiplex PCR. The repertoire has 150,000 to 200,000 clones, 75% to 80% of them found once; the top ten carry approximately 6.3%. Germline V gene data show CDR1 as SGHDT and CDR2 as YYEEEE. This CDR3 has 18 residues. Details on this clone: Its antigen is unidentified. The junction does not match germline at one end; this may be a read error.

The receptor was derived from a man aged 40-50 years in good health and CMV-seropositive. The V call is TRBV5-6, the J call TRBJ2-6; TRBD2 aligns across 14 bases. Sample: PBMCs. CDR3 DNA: TGTGCCAGCAGCTCAGGACTAGCGGGGGGCTCTGGGGCCAACGGCCTGACTTTC. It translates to CASSSGLAGGSGANGLTF.